This passage covers 19 T cell receptor beta chains from one sample sequenced in a study of cytotoxic CD8 clonotypes in ibrutinib-treated CLL. Libraries were prepared by immunoSEQ multiplex PCR; TCRdb keeps only in-frame clonotypes and omits some of them. Among nearly 300,000 clones listed, approximately 79% were seen once. The sequences come from PBMCs, collected at disease progression, from a patient treated with ibrutinib. These TCRs come from a human donor with chronic lymphocytic leukemia.

This clone was picked up a small number of times. V is TRBV6-5 and J is TRBJ2-5, with D unresolved. Deletions cut 0 bases from V and 7 bases from J, with 15 bases between. This CDR3 spans 15 amino acids. Germline CDR1 reads MNHEY; CDR2 reads SVGAGI. DNA for the CDR3: TGTGCCAGCAGTTACTCAGATCAGGCTAGGTCGACCCAGTACTTC. It specifies CASSYSDQARSTQYF.

The chain couples TRBV9 to TRBJ2-7, with D unresolved. Germline CDR1 SGDLS, CDR2 YYNGEE. V shed 3 bases and J shed 3 bases, with 10 bases lying between them. The CDR3 covers 13 residues. The DNA for the CDR3 is TGTGCCAGCAGCGCCTCAAATGGCTACGAGCAGTACTTC. Amino acids: CASSASNGYEQYF.

CDR3 protein: CASSLDWRLAGDNEQFF. The CDR3 DNA sequence: TGTGCCAGCAGCTTAGATTGGAGGCTAGCGGGAGACAATGAGCAGTTCTTC. This chain uses TRBV11-3 with TRBJ2-1; 10 nucleotides match TRBD2. With V trimmed by 0 bases and J by 5 bases, 7 bases remained unmatched. The CDR3 contains 17 residues. Germline V gene data show CDR1 as SGHNT and CDR2 as YENEEA.

This clone has only a few counts. The chain is built from TRBV28 and TRBJ2-1, with 14 bases matching TRBD2. Germline lookup yields CDR1 MDHEN and CDR2 SYDVKM. J gave up 5 bases and V 4 bases, and 4 bases lay outside the gene matches. The CDR3 covers 16 residues. The CDR3 DNA sequence: TGTGCCAGCAGTTGGACTAGCGGGAGGCGGGACAATGAGCAGTTCTTC. Translating gives CASSWTSGRRDNEQFF.

The gene calls are TRBV27 and TRBJ1-3; no clear D. The CDR3 runs to 16 residues. CDR1 is MNHEY and CDR2 is SMNVEV in the germline V gene (reference sequence). Trimming pared 6 bases from V and 0 bases from J, leaving 15 bases between. DNA for the CDR3: TGTGCCAGCAGAGACTCCGGGCCGTACTCTGGAAACACCATATATTTT. This sequence encodes CASRDSGPYSGNTIYF.

In regard to this clone: This CDR3 is also generated by other DNA sequences in the sample. The chain has TRBV12-5 and TRBJ1-1; D uncertain. Germline loops: CDR1 LGHNT, CDR2 FRNRAP. Trimming stripped 3 bases from V and 2 bases from J, with 4 bases between. The CDR3 totals 12 residues. The CDR3 is CASGFGNTEAFF. In DNA, the CDR3 is TGTGCTAGTGGTTTCGGCAACACTGAAGCTTTCTTT.

This chain links TRBV6-1 with TRBJ1-2; no firm D call. The CDR3 extends over 13 amino acids. V lost 4 bases to trimming and J lost 8 bases, with 14 bases between them. CDR1 is MNHNS, CDR2 SASEGT, per germline. The CDR3 bases are TGTGCCAGCAGTGGGACGTCCCTTGGGGGCTACACCTTC. It encodes CASSGTSLGGYTF.

The V and J genes are TRBV18 and TRBJ2-5; a possible D gene is TRBD1 (5 bases). The germline V gene encodes CDR1 KGHSH and CDR2 LQKENI. The CDR3 is made up of 14 amino acids. With 3 bases removed from V and 2 bases from J, the gap between germline ends came to 10 bases. The DNA for the CDR3 is TGTGCCAGCTCACCGAGACAGAGTCAAGAGACCCAGTACTTC. Translation gives CASSPRQSQETQYF.

The V and J genes are TRBV7-2 and TRBJ2-3; D not resolved. Per germline, CDR1 SGHTA and CDR2 FQGNSA. V was shortened by 6 bases and J by 5 bases, with 12 bases between the two germline ends. The CDR3 is 13 residues long. CDR3 DNA: TGTGCCAGCAGTTCTTACACTCGAGATACGCAGTATTTT. It yields the protein CASSSYTRDTQYF. The full variable domain, with the rest looked up from reference TRBV7-2 and TRBJ2-3, is GAGVSQSPSNKVTEKGKDVELRCDPISGHTALYWYRQSLGQGLEFLIYFQGNSAPDKSGLPSDRFSAERTGGSVSTLTIQRTQQEDSAVYLCASSSYTRDTQYFGPGTRLTVL.

The chain has TRBV11-2 and TRBJ2-7, with D tentatively TRBD1 (7 bases). The CDR3 extends over 14 amino acids. V lost 4 bases and J lost 5, with 15 bases in between. Germline CDR1 SGHAT, CDR2 FQNNGV. DNA for the CDR3: TGTGCCAGCAGCTCACAGGGGACTTGGAACGAGCAGTACTTC. Residues: CASSSQGTWNEQYF.

V gene TRBV6-5 combines with J gene TRBJ2-3; 7 positions agree with TRBD2. J was trimmed by 4 bases and V by 6 bases; bases with no gene match: 7. The germline gives CDR1 MNHEY, CDR2 SVGAGI. The CDR3 runs 14 residues. The chain's CDR3 is CASRKLARADTQYF. The CDR3, as DNA: TGTGCCAGCAGAAAACTAGCGCGGGCAGATACGCAGTATTTT.

This clone occurred once. The J gene is TRBJ2-3, the V gene TRBV10-3; perhaps D is TRBD1 or TRBD2 (5 bases each). The ends were cut back, 5 bases at V and 11 bases at J, with 23 bases in the middle. The germline gives CDR1 ENHRY, CDR2 SYGVKD. CDR3 length equals 15 residues. The CDR3 spells CAISPGASTQMGQYF. Written as DNA, the CDR3 is TGTGCCATCAGTCCCGGGGCCTCAACACAGATGGGGCAGTATTTT.

The chain employs TRBV2 and TRBJ1-6, with TRBD1 matching over 10 bases. The CDR3 length is 16 residues. The germline V gene encodes CDR1 SNHLY and CDR2 FYNNEI. The junction had 6 bases not matched to a gene; V was cut back by 9 bases and J by 1 base. The CDR3 spells CARRDRGRSYNSPLHF. The DNA for the CDR3 is TGTGCCAGAAGGGACAGGGGACGATCCTATAATTCACCCCTCCACTTT.

The rearrangement joins TRBV7-2 to TRBJ2-7; 7 bases are a match to TRBD1. CDR1 is SGHTA, CDR2 FQGNSA, per germline. The CDR3 has 13 amino acids. V lost 5 bases to trimming and J lost 4 bases; unmatched junction nucleotides: 5. DNA of the CDR3: TGTGCCAGCAGCCCGGGACAGTTATACGAGCAGTACTTC. Its protein is CASSPGQLYEQYF.

The V call is TRBV9, the J call TRBJ2-1, with 11 bases fitting TRBD1. The V and J ends lost 1 base and 0 bases, in that order; junction bases with no gene match: 21. The length of the CDR3 is 23 residues. Germline assignment: CDR1 SGDLS and CDR2 YYNGEE. The CDR3 bases are TGTGCCAGCAGCGTATGTGTCCCCACCGCCTTCGGGGACAGGGGGTACTCCTACAATGAGCAGTTCTTC. Amino acid sequence: CASSVCVPTAFGDRGYSYNEQFF.

Only one count was recorded for this clone. This chain uses TRBV11-3 with TRBJ2-1, with D perhaps TRBD1 (6 bases). The CDR3 spans 15 residues. V lost 2 bases to trimming and J lost 9 bases, with 17 bases between them. The germline gives CDR1 SGHNT, CDR2 YENEEA. The CDR3 DNA reads as TGTGCCAGCAGCTTATGGGACACCGATGACGGTGAGCAGTTCTTC. This gives the protein CASSLWDTDDGEQFF.

This clone was counted a single time. This chain uses TRBV6-5 with TRBJ1-2; 9 bases line up with TRBD1. The CDR3 loop spans 15 amino acids. CDR1 MNHEY and CDR2 SVGAGI come from the germline V gene. V lost 5 bases to trimming and J lost 2 bases; unmatched junction nucleotides: 6. CDR3 in amino acids: CASSNPGTGNYGYTF. CDR3 DNA: TGTGCCAGCAGTAACCCCGGGACAGGGAACTATGGCTACACCTTC.

This sequence joins TRBV29-1 and TRBJ2-2; maybe TRBD2 (5 bases). V lost 4 bases and J 4 bases, leaving 10 bases between the germline ends. The CDR3 runs 13 residues. Germline V gives CDR1 SQVTM, CDR2 ANQGSEA. CDR3 residues: CSVGLKSTGELFF. In DNA form, the CDR3 reads TGCAGCGTTGGACTAAAGAGCACCGGGGAGCTGTTTTTT.

The genes are TRBV4-1 and TRBJ1-6, with D tentatively TRBD1 (6 bases). V lost 1 base and J 13 bases, leaving 17 bases between the germline ends. The CDR3 contains 15 residues. In germline, CDR1 is MGHRA, CDR2 YSYEKL. CDR3 nucleotide sequence: TGCGCCAGCAGCCAAGGATTAGGACAGAATGAGCCCCTCCACTTT. It encodes CASSQGLGQNEPLHF.